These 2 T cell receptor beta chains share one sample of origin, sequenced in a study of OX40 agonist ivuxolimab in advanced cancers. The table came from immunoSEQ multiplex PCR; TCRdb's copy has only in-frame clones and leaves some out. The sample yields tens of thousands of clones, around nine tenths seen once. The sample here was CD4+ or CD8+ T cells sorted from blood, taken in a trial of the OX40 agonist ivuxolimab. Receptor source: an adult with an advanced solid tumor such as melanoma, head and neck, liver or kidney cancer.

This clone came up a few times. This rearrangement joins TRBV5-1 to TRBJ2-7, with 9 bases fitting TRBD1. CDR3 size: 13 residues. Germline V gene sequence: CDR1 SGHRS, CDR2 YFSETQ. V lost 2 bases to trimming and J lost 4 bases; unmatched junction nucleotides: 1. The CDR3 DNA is TGCGCCAGCAGCTTTGGGACAGGGTACGAGCAGTACGTC. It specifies CASSFGTGYEQYV.

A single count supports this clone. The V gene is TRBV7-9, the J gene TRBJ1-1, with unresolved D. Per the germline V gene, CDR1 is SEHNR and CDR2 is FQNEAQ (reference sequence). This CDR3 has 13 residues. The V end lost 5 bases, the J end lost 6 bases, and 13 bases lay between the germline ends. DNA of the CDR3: TGTGCCAGCAGCCCAACGATCGGGGCTGAAGCTTTCTTT. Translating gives CASSPTIGAEAFF.